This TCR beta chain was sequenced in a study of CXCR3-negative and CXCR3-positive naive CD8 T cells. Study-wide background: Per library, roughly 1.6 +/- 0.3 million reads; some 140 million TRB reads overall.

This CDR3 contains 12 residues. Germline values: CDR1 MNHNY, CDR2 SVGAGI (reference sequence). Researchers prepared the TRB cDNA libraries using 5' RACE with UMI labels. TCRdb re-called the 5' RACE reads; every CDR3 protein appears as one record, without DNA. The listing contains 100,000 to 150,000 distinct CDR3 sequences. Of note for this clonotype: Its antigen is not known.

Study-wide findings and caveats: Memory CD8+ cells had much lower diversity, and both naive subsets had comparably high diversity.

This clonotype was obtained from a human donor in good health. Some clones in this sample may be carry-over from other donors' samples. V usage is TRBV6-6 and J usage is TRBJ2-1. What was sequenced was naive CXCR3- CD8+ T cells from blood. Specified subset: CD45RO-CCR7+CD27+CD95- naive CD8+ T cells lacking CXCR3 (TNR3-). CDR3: CASSYQPNEQFF.